Listed here are 26 T cell receptor beta chains from one sample, sequenced in a study of OX40 agonist ivuxolimab in advanced cancers. Assay: immunoSEQ multiplex PCR; the TCRdb copy retains only in-frame clones and omits some. The sample has approximately 61,000 clones; about nine tenths are singletons. This material consisted of CD4+ or CD8+ T cells sorted from blood, taken in a trial of the OX40 agonist ivuxolimab. Source of these receptors: an adult with an advanced solid tumor such as melanoma, head and neck, liver or kidney cancer.

This clone was seen a handful of times. CDR3 bases: TGTGCCAGCAGCTACAGCCCTGCTCAGCCCCAGCATTTT. Translated, it gives CASSYSPAQPQHF. J is TRBJ1-5 and V is TRBV2; D is undetermined. Per the germline V gene, CDR1 is SNHLY and CDR2 is FYNNEI. The CDR3 runs to 13 residues. Between the trimmed V and J ends, which lost 6 bases and 6 bases, there was a span of 12 bases.

V and J are TRBV6-5 and TRBJ2-7; D is perhaps TRBD2 (6 bases). From germline, CDR1 is MNHEY and CDR2 SVGAGI. The CDR3 is 15 amino acids. The V and J ends lost 0 bases and 2 bases respectively, with 11 bases between them. The CDR3 loop reads CASSYSEGPPYEQYF. The CDR3 DNA is TGTGCCAGCAGTTACTCGGAGGGTCCCCCCTACGAGCAGTACTTC.

This clone was observed a single time. The chain recombines TRBV6-6 with TRBJ2-5; 7 bases align to TRBD2. Germline CDR1 reads MNHNY; CDR2 reads SVGAGI (reference sequence). Trimming removed 5 bases from V and 1 base from J; junction bases left unmatched: 4. The CDR3 is made up of 14 amino acids. DNA for the CDR3: TGTGCCAGCAGTGGTAGCGGGTTCCAAGAGACCCAGTACTTC. This translates into CASSGSGFQETQYF.

The chain carries TRBV7-9 and TRBJ1-4; D perhaps matches TRBD1 (6 bases). The CDR3 covers 14 residues. The V gene lost 3 bases and the J gene lost 8 bases, with 13 bases spanning the gap. Germline lookup yields CDR1 SEHNR and CDR2 FQNEAQ (reference sequence). CDR3 DNA sequence: TGTGCCAGCAGCTTCGCAGGGGAGGGCGAAAAACTGTTTTTT. It yields the protein CASSFAGEGEKLFF.

The rearrangement uses TRBV5-1 and TRBJ2-1, with D possibly matching TRBD1 (5 bases). Germline loops: CDR1 SGHRS, CDR2 YFSETQ. CDR3 length equals 15 residues. Trimming took off 3 bases at V and 0 bases at J, with 10 bases between the two ends. For the CDR3, the DNA is TGCGCCAGCAGCTCCAGACAGAGCTCCTACAATGAGCAGTTCTTC. Amino acid sequence: CASSSRQSSYNEQFF.

This clone has more than one count but fewer than ten. The chain joins TRBV29-1 to TRBJ2-7; 11 nucleotides match TRBD2. Losses at the gene ends were 5 bases for V and 7 bases for J; bases not matched to a gene: 10. CDR1 and CDR2 from the germline V gene are SQVTM and ANQGSEA. The CDR3 totals 14 residues. Here the CDR3 DNA reads TGCAGCGTTTGTCCGACTAGCGGGGAAACGGAGCAGTACTTC. Its protein is CSVCPTSGETEQYF.

The chain is built from TRBV30 and TRBJ2-1, with D hard to call. The CDR3 spans 14 residues. V was trimmed by 2 bases and J by 3 bases, leaving 11 bases between them. Germline values: CDR1 GTSNPN, CDR2 SVGIG (reference sequence). As DNA, the CDR3 is TGTGCCTGGAGTAGGCAGGTAAACTACAATGAGCAGTTCTTC. Protein: CAWSRQVNYNEQFF.

The chain uses TRBV30 and TRBJ1-5; D possibly corresponds to TRBD1 (5 bases). CDR3 length: 13 residues. V lost 5 bases to trimming and J lost 7 bases, with 15 bases between them. Germline CDR1 reads GTSNPN; CDR2 reads SVGIG (reference sequence). The CDR3 DNA sequence: TGTGCCTGGGCCGACAGCACAGACCAGCCCCAGCATTTT. Translated: CAWADSTDQPQHF.

Note on this clone: Other DNA sequences from this sample encode an identical CDR3 as well. The J gene is TRBJ1-1, the V gene TRBV30; D not certain. CDR3 length equals 12 residues. The germline CDR1 and CDR2 sequences are GTSNPN and SVGIG (reference sequence). Trimming stripped 5 bases from V and 3 bases from J, with 10 bases between. CDR3 amino acids: CAWSEGHTEAFF. The CDR3 region has the DNA TGTGCCTGGTCCGAGGGTCACACTGAAGCTTTCTTT.

The chain employs TRBV7-9 and TRBJ1-6; the D gene is possibly TRBD1 (6 bases). The CDR3 length is 19 residues. V was cut by 0 bases and J by 2 bases, with 17 bases left in between. The germline V gene has CDR1 SEHNR and CDR2 FQNEAQ (reference sequence). CDR3 sequence: CASSLARTVGRTYNSPLHF. Written as DNA, the CDR3 is TGTGCCAGCAGCTTAGCGCGGACAGTCGGGAGGACCTATAATTCACCCCTCCACTTT.

The rearrangement uses TRBV7-2 and TRBJ2-7; 14 nucleotides align to TRBD2. The CDR3 length is 16 residues. The V and J ends lost 5 bases and 3 bases, in that order; junction bases with no gene match: 6. The germline gives CDR1 SGHTA, CDR2 FQGNSA. The CDR3 spells CASSPTSGGAIYEQYF. The CDR3 region has the DNA TGTGCCAGCAGCCCGACTAGCGGGGGGGCTATCTACGAGCAGTACTTC.

The V call is TRBV29-1, the J call TRBJ1-1; D unclear. The length of the CDR3 is 14 residues. Looked up from germline, CDR1 is SQVTM and CDR2 is ANQGSEA. The V gene lost 1 base and the J gene lost 6 bases, with 15 bases spanning the gap. The CDR3 DNA is TGCAGCGTTGAAGCCTCGACTAGGTGGTCTGAAGCTTTCTTT. It translates to CSVEASTRWSEAFF. Together with reference TRBV29-1 and TRBJ1-1, the CDR3 gives the full variable domain: SAVISQKPSRDICQRGTSLTIQCQVDSQVTMMFWYRQQPGQSLTLIATANQGSEATYESGFVIDKFPISRPNLTFSTLTVSNMSPEDSSIYLCSVEASTRWSEAFFGQGTRLTVV.

The chain has TRBV6-5 and TRBJ2-7; perhaps TRBD1 as D (6 bases). The ends were cut back, 0 bases at V and 3 bases at J, with 12 bases in the middle. Germline values: CDR1 MNHEY, CDR2 SVGAGI. The CDR3 sequence is 15 residues long. The CDR3 spells CASSYSRGTRYEQYF. CDR3 sequence (DNA): TGTGCCAGCAGTTACTCCAGGGGCACGCGCTACGAGCAGTACTTC.

V is TRBV15 and J is TRBJ2-1; 16 bases are shared with TRBD2. Trimming cost V 3 bases and J 8 bases; bases outside gene matches: 7. The length of the CDR3 is 17 residues. The germline V gene has CDR1 LNHNV and CDR2 YYDKDF (reference sequence). The CDR3 sequence: CATSSRGTSGRGYEQFF. CDR3 nucleotide sequence: TGTGCCACCAGCAGTAGAGGGACTAGCGGGAGGGGGTATGAGCAGTTCTTC.

The chain combines TRBV28 with TRBJ2-3, with 7 bases fitting TRBD2. Germline CDR1 and CDR2: MDHEN and SYDVKM. V lost 7 bases and J lost 0; bases outside the gene matches: 13. The CDR3 is made up of 17 amino acids. The CDR3 is CASTFPGLLPSTDTQYF. The CDR3 DNA reads as TGTGCCAGCACTTTCCCGGGACTACTACCTAGCACAGATACGCAGTATTTT.

The CDR3 loop is CASSKVMGSLNEKLFF. The CDR3 nucleotides are TGTGCCAGTAGTAAAGTGATGGGGTCTCTTAATGAAAAACTGTTTTTT. V usage is TRBV19 and J usage is TRBJ1-4, with unresolved D. The CDR3 runs to 16 residues. V dropped 4 bases and J dropped 4 bases, with 16 bases sitting between them. Germline-derived CDR1 and CDR2 are LNHDA and SQIVND (reference sequence).

V usage is TRBV30 and J usage is TRBJ2-1, with 8 bases matching TRBD1. CDR3 length equals 13 residues. Germline CDR1 is GTSNPN and CDR2 is SVGIG (reference sequence). After removal of 2 bases from V and 9 bases from J, the junction contained 6 bases not matched to a gene. The CDR3 reads CAWSRTGRSEQFF. CDR3 DNA sequence: TGTGCCTGGAGTAGGACAGGGAGAAGTGAGCAGTTCTTC.

The chain has TRBV11-3 and TRBJ2-1; the D gene could be TRBD1 or TRBD2 (5 bases each). Germline values: CDR1 SGHNT, CDR2 YENEEA. The CDR3 sequence is 14 residues long. V was cut by 5 bases and J by 8 bases, with 16 bases left in between. Here the CDR3 DNA reads TGTGCCAGCAGCCCCGGGGCGGCTCGGGATGAGCAGTTCTTC. Translated: CASSPGAARDEQFF.

The chain links TRBV6-1 to TRBJ2-7; the D gene is possibly TRBD2 (7 bases). CDR1 is MNHNS, CDR2 SASEGT, per germline. Trimming stripped 2 bases from V and 0 bases from J, with 8 bases between. The CDR3 spans 14 residues. The CDR3 sequence: CASSERGASYEQYF. As DNA, the CDR3 is TGTGCCAGCAGTGAACGGGGGGCCTCCTACGAGCAGTACTTC.

The chain has TRBV11-2 and TRBJ2-7; D possibly uses TRBD1 or TRBD2 (5 bases each). The V gene lost 1 base and the J gene lost 6 bases, with 13 bases spanning the gap. The CDR3 is 14 residues long. CDR1 is SGHAT and CDR2 is FQNNGV in the germline V gene. The CDR3 DNA sequence: TGTGCCAGCAGCTTAGCTAGGGACGCAGCCGAGCAGTACTTC. Protein product: CASSLARDAAEQYF.

The chain joins TRBV30 to TRBJ1-5, with D perhaps matching TRBD1 (5 bases). CDR1 GTSNPN and CDR2 SVGIG come from the germline V gene (reference sequence). The V end lost 5 bases, the J end lost 3 bases, and 11 bases lay between the germline ends. The CDR3 has 13 residues. The CDR3 DNA reads TGTGCCTGGGCCGGGGGACTCAATCAGCCCCAGCATTTT. Translation: CAWAGGLNQPQHF.

This chain joins TRBV6-6 and TRBJ1-5; D gene unclear. CDR3 length equals 13 residues. Germline V lookup: CDR1 MNHNY, CDR2 SVGAGI (reference sequence). Trimming left V 5 bases short and J 4 bases short, with 9 bases between. In DNA, the CDR3 is TGTGCCAGCAGTCCACAAGTAAATCAGCCCCAGCATTTT. Translating gives CASSPQVNQPQHF.

The V and J genes are TRBV6-5 and TRBJ2-1, with 7 bases that match TRBD2. Germline CDR1 MNHEY, CDR2 SVGAGI. V shed 7 bases, J shed 4 bases, and the junction held 10 bases outside the gene matches. The CDR3 totals 15 residues. The CDR3 region is CASTPGGSGYNEQFF. CDR3 nucleotide sequence: TGTGCCAGCACCCCCGGCGGGAGCGGTTACAATGAGCAGTTCTTC.

This chain joins TRBV5-6 and TRBJ2-5; D possibly corresponds to TRBD2 (5 bases). The CDR3 totals 14 residues. Germline V gene sequence: CDR1 SGHDT, CDR2 YYEEEE. V lost 0 bases and J lost 7, with 13 bases in between. Written as DNA, the CDR3 is TGTGCCAGCAGCTTGGGGACCCTAAGCGGGACCCAGTACTTC. Translating it yields CASSLGTLSGTQYF. The variable domain in full, with the rest retrieved from reference TRBV5-6 and TRBJ2-5, is DAGVTQSPTHLIKTRGQQVTLRCSPKSGHDTVSWYQQALGQGPQFIFQYYEEEERQRGNFPDRFSGHQFPNYSSELNVNALLLGDSALYLCASSLGTLSGTQYFGPGTRLLVL.

The chain has TRBV6-6 and TRBJ1-1; unclear D gene. Germline loops: CDR1 MNHNY, CDR2 SVGAGI (reference sequence). Trimming took off 6 bases at V and 0 bases at J, with 8 bases between the two ends. The CDR3 totals 13 residues. CDR3 nucleotides: TGTGCCAGCAGCCGGGATATGAACACTGAAGCTTTCTTT. Translating it yields CASSRDMNTEAFF.

This clone was counted a single time. The chain couples TRBV18 to TRBJ2-7; D ambiguous. This CDR3 has 14 amino acids. The germline gives CDR1 KGHSH, CDR2 LQKENI. The V gene lost 6 bases and the J gene lost 0 bases, with 12 bases spanning the gap. In DNA form, the CDR3 reads TGTGCCAGCTCCCCATCGGCCCCCTCCTACGAGCAGTACTTC. It yields the protein CASSPSAPSYEQYF. Supplemented by reference TRBV18 and TRBJ2-7, the full variable domain reads NAGVMQNPRHLVRRRGQEARLRCSPMKGHSHVYWYRQLPEEGLKFMVYLQKENIIDESGMPKERFSAEFPKEGPSILRIQQVVRGDSAAYFCASSPSAPSYEQYFGPGTRLTVT.